This entry concerns a single TCR beta chain. What it binds is not known. Per germline, CDR1 LGHDT and CDR2 YNNKEL (reference sequence). The CDR3 length is 16 residues. The V and J ends lost 4 bases and 6 bases, in that order; junction bases with no gene match: 15. These data come from a study of T-cell memory formation after mild COVID-19. At the level of the study: TCR clustering was largely donor specific.

Via MiXCR, TCRdb re-called the 5' RACE reads, giving one row per CDR3 protein. The sample consists of more than 75,000 distinct CDR3 sequences, nearly 25% of them appearing once. Study-level results: Clones that contracted from day 15 to 85 had balanced CD4/CD8; later expanders were CD4+ biased.

The clonotype originates from a man in his late teens or twenties who had mild COVID-19 (a few samples of this study predate the infection). Cell type and time point are not known. The rearrangement joins TRBV3-1 to TRBJ2-7; 7 bases are a match to TRBD2. The sample comprised PBMCs or a T cell subset sorted from them (not recorded which). CDR3 amino acids: CASSPDLYSGVGEQYV. In DNA, the CDR3 is TGTGCCAGCAGCCCGGACCTCTACAGCGGGGTGGGCGAGCAGTACGTC.